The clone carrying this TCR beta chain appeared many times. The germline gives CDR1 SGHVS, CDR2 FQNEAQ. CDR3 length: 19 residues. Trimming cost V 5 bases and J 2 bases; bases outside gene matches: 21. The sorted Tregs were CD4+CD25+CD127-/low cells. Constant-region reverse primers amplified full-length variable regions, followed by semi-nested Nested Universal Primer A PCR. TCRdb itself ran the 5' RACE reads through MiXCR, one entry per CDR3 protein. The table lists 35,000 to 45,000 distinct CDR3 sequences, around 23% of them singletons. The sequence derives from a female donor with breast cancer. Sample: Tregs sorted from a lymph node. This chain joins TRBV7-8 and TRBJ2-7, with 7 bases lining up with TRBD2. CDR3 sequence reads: CASSSTGGREVAGAYEQYF. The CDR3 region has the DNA TGTGCCAGCAGCAGCACAGGCGGTCGGGAGGTGGCGGGAGCCTACGAGCAGTACTTC.